This TCR beta chain was sequenced during a study of T-cell reconstitution after alpha-beta-depleted transplantation in children. Using unique molecular identifiers, the investigators prepared the TCRbeta library. From the PCR reads, TCRdb called clonotypes with MiXCR, one entry per CDR3 protein. The table has about 180,000 distinct CDR3 sequences, 11% seen once. The table lists this clonotype with many counts. V was shortened by 3 bases and J by 1 base, with 10 bases between the two germline ends. The V gene's germline CDR1 is LGHDT and CDR2 YNNKEL (reference sequence). The CDR3 has 15 residues. V usage is TRBV3-1 and J usage is TRBJ1-5; a weak D match, TRBD1 (5 bases). The TCR sequence derives from a boy aged 2 to 9 with acute myeloid leukemia, due to receive a stem cell transplant. The material sequenced was PBMCs, taken before TCRalphabeta/CD19-depleted stem cell transplant. The CDR3 DNA sequence: TGTGCCAGCAGCCAGGGGGTTGTAAGCAATCAGCCCCAGCATTTT. Translating gives CASSQGVVSNQPQHF.